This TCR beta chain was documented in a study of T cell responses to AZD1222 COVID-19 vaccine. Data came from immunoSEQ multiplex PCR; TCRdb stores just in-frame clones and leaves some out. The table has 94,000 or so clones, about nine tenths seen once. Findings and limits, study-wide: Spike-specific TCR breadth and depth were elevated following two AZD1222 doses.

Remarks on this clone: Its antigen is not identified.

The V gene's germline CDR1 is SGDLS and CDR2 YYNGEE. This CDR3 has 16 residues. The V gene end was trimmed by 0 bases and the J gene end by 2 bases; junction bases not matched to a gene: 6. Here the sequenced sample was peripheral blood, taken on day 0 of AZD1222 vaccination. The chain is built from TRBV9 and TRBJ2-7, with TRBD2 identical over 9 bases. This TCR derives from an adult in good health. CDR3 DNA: TGTGCCAGCAGCGTAGGGGAGACTAGCGGCACCTACGAGCAGTACTTC. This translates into CASSVGETSGTYEQYF.